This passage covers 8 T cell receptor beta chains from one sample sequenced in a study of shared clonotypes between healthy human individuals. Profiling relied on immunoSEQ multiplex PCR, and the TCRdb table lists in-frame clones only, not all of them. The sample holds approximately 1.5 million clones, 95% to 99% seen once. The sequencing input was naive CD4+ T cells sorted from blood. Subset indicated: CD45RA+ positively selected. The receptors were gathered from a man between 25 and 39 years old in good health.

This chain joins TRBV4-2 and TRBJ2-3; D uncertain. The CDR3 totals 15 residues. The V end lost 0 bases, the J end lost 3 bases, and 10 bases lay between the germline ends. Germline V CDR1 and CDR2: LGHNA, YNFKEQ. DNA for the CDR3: TGTGCCAGCAGCCAAGACGGCAGAGTTACAGATACGCAGTATTTT. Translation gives CASSQDGRVTDTQYF.

DNA of the CDR3: TGTGCCATCAGTAGTCAGGGAGGTACCGGGGAGCTGTTTTTT. Its protein is CAISSQGGTGELFF. The chain couples TRBV10-3 to TRBJ2-2; maybe TRBD2 (6 bases). V was cut by 5 bases and J by 5 bases, with 12 bases left in between. From germline, CDR1 is ENHRY and CDR2 SYGVKD. CDR3 length: 14 residues.

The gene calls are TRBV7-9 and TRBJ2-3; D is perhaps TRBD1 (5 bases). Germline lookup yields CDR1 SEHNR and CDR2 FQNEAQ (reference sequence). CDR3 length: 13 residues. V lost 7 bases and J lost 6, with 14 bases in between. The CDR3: CASNLQARDTQYF. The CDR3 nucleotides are TGTGCCAGCAATCTACAGGCGCGGGATACGCAGTATTTT. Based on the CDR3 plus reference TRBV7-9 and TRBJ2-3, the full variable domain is DTGVSQNPRHKITKRGQNVTFRCDPISEHNRLYWYRQTLGQGPEFLTYFQNEAQLEKSRLLSDRFSAERPKGSFSTLEIQRTEQGDSAMYLCASNLQARDTQYFGPGTRLTVL.

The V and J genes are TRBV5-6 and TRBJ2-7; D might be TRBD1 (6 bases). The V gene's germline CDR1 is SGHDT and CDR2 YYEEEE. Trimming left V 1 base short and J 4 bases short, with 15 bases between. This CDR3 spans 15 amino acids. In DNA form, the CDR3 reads TGTGCCAGCAGCTTGTCCCCGGACAGAGAGTACGAGCAGTACTTC. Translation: CASSLSPDREYEQYF.

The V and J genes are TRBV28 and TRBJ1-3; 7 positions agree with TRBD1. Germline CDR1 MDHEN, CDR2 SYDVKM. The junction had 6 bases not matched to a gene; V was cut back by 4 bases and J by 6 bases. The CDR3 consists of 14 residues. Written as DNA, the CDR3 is TGTGCCAGCAGTTCGACAGGGTGGACAAACACCATATATTTT. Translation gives CASSSTGWTNTIYF. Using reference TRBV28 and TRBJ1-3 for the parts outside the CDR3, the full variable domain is DVKVTQSSRYLVKRTGEKVFLECVQDMDHENMFWYRQDPGLGLRLIYFSYDVKMKEKGDIPEGYSVSREKKERFSLILESASTNQTSMYLCASSSTGWTNTIYFGEGSWLTVV.

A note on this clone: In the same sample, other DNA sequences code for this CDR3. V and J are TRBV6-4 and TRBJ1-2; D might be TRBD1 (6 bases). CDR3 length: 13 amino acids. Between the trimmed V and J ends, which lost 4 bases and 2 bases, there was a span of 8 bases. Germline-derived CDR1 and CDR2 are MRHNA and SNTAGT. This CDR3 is CASSATGNYGYTF. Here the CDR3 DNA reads TGTGCCAGCAGTGCGACAGGAAACTATGGCTACACCTTC.

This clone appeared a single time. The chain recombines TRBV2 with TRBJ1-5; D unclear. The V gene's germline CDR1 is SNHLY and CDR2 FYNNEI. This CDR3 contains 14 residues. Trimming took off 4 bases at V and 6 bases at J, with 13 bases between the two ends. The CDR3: CASSAREGSQPQHF. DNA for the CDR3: TGTGCCAGCAGTGCGCGGGAGGGATCTCAGCCCCAGCATTTT.

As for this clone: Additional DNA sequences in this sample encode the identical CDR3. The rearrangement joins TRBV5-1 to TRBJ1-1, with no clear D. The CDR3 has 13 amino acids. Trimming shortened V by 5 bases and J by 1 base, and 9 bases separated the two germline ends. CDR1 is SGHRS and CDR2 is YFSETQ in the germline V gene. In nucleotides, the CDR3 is TGCGCCAGCAGTGCCAGCCCGAACACTGAAGCTTTCTTT. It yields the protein CASSASPNTEAFF.